Each of the 15 T cell receptor beta chains below was sequenced from the same sample in a study of shared clonotypes between healthy human individuals. Naive-designated CD8 cells lacked CD45RO, were positively enriched for CCR7, and omitted terminally differentiated effector memory CD45RA+ cells. Data came from immunoSEQ multiplex PCR; TCRdb stores just in-frame clones and leaves some out. The table lists about 870,000 clones, nearly 95% of them singletons, with around 24% in the top ten. The source material was naive CD8+ T cells sorted from blood. These receptors were collected from a man under 40 in good health.

The chain couples TRBV5-1 to TRBJ2-1; 12 bases align to TRBD1. In germline, CDR1 is SGHRS, CDR2 YFSETQ. This CDR3 has 16 amino acids. After removal of 2 bases from V and 6 bases from J, the junction contained 6 bases not matched to a gene. This CDR3 reads CASSLSGTGGPNEQFF. Here the CDR3 DNA reads TGCGCCAGCAGCTTATCCGGGACAGGGGGCCCCAATGAGCAGTTCTTC.

This clone was observed once. The J gene is TRBJ2-6, the V gene TRBV7-3, with 8 bases aligning to TRBD1. The CDR3 runs 18 residues. Germline V lookup: CDR1 SGHTA, CDR2 FQGTGA. The ends lost 5 bases at V and 4 bases at J; junction bases unmatched: 13. In DNA form, the CDR3 reads TGTGCCAGCAGCATCAAGACAGGGGACGAGCACGGGGCCAACGTCCTGACTTTC. Amino acids: CASSIKTGDEHGANVLTF.

The CDR3 DNA sequence: TGCAGCGTTGAAGAACGCGCGGGAGGTTCCTACAATGAGCAGTTCTTC. This gives the protein CSVEERAGGSYNEQFF. The chain recombines TRBV29-1 with TRBJ2-1, with 8 positions matching TRBD2. J gave up 1 base and V 0 bases, and 5 bases lay outside the gene matches. Germline V gene lookup returns CDR1 SQVTM and CDR2 ANQGSEA. The CDR3 has 16 amino acids.

This rearrangement joins TRBV27 to TRBJ2-7; 9 nucleotides match TRBD2. V was clipped by 3 bases and J by 2 bases; unmatched bases: 2. CDR3 size: 14 residues. Germline CDR1 is MNHEY and CDR2 is SMNVEV (reference sequence). The CDR3 is CASSLTSGPYEQYF. In DNA, the CDR3 is TGTGCCAGCAGTTTGACTAGCGGCCCCTACGAGCAGTACTTC.

This clone was counted a few times. The genes are TRBV7-2 and TRBJ2-7; D may be TRBD1 (5 bases). Germline V CDR1 and CDR2: SGHTA, FQGNSA. The V end was cut by 4 bases, the J end by 3 bases, with 10 bases between. The CDR3 runs to 13 residues. CDR3 sequence: CASSYDSLYEQYF. The DNA of the CDR3 is TGTGCCAGCAGCTATGACAGTCTCTACGAGCAGTACTTC.

The chain is built from TRBV6-1 and TRBJ2-1, with D unresolved. V lost 2 bases and J 10 bases, leaving 12 bases between the germline ends. CDR1 and CDR2 (germline): MNHNS, SASEGT. The CDR3 is made up of 13 amino acids. CDR3 sequence: CASSELGTIEQFF. Written as DNA, the CDR3 is TGTGCCAGCAGTGAACTAGGAACAATCGAGCAGTTCTTC.

The rearrangement joins TRBV11-2 to TRBJ2-3, with 9 bases lining up with TRBD2. CDR3 length: 18 amino acids. V dropped 6 bases and J dropped 1; count of bases not matched to a gene: 14. Germline loops: CDR1 SGHAT, CDR2 FQNNGV. CDR3: CASRGRERPSGGTDTQYF. In DNA, the CDR3 is TGTGCCAGCAGGGGCCGGGAGAGGCCTAGCGGGGGCACAGATACGCAGTATTTT. The whole variable domain, filled in from reference TRBV11-2 and TRBJ2-3, reads EAGVAQSPRYKIIEKRQSVAFWCNPISGHATLYWYQQILGQGPKLLIQFQNNGVVDDSQLPKDRFSAERLKGVDSTLKIQPAKLEDSAVYLCASRGRERPSGGTDTQYFGPGTRLTVL.

J is TRBJ1-3 and V is TRBV10-3; 8 nucleotides match TRBD1. Germline V CDR1 and CDR2: ENHRY, SYGVKD. CDR3 size: 14 residues. V lost 2 bases and J lost 7; bases outside the gene matches: 4. The CDR3 coding sequence is TGTGCCATCAGTGAGGTCGGACAGGGCAACACCATATATTTT. Amino acid sequence: CAISEVGQGNTIYF.

In this sample, this clone turned up once. This chain joins TRBV29-1 and TRBJ2-7; TRBD2 agrees at 13 bases. The CDR3 runs to 13 residues. J lost 2 bases, V lost 8 bases, and 3 bases had no gene match. The germline gives CDR1 SQVTM, CDR2 ANQGSEA. The CDR3 nucleotides are TGCAGCCACGGGACTAGCGGGACCTACGAGCAGTACTTC. This gives the protein CSHGTSGTYEQYF.

The chain uses TRBV10-3 and TRBJ1-1, with 10 bases aligning to TRBD1. Germline-derived CDR1 and CDR2 are ENHRY and SYGVKD. The CDR3 covers 15 residues. V shed 3 bases, J shed 3 bases, and the junction held 4 bases outside the gene matches. In nucleotides, the CDR3 is TGTGCCATCAGTGATCCCGGGACAGGGGACACTGAAGCTTTCTTT. This encodes CAISDPGTGDTEAFF.

The V and J genes are TRBV2 and TRBJ2-7, with D unresolved. CDR3 length: 15 amino acids. The germline V gene encodes CDR1 SNHLY and CDR2 FYNNEI. Between the trimmed V and J ends, which lost 6 bases and 0 bases, there was a span of 15 bases. The CDR3 sequence is CASSPPPEFSYEQYF. In DNA form, the CDR3 reads TGTGCCAGCAGCCCCCCCCCGGAGTTCTCCTACGAGCAGTACTTC.

This chain connects TRBV19 to TRBJ2-7; either TRBD1 or TRBD2 may fit D (5 bases each). The CDR3 contains 14 residues. Trimming removed 5 bases from V and 6 bases from J, with 17 bases in between. CDR1 and CDR2 from the germline V gene are LNHDA and SQIVND (reference sequence). CDR3 loop: CASSSWDGAGEQYF. Here the CDR3 DNA reads TGTGCCAGTAGTTCCTGGGACGGGGCGGGCGAGCAGTACTTC.

A note on this clone: Additional DNA sequences in this sample encode the identical CDR3. V usage is TRBV6-6 and J usage is TRBJ2-1; tentative D call: TRBD2 (6 bases). Per germline, CDR1 MNHNY and CDR2 SVGAGI (reference sequence). This CDR3 has 13 residues. V lost 3 bases, J lost 7 bases, and 10 bases lay in between. The chain's CDR3 is CASSYGGSNEQFF. Written as DNA, the CDR3 is TGTGCCAGCAGTTATGGGGGGTCGAATGAGCAGTTCTTC.

V is TRBV7-9 and J is TRBJ2-4, with no clear D. V was clipped by 11 bases and J by 0 bases, with 14 bases between them. CDR1 and CDR2 from the germline V gene are SEHNR and FQNEAQ (reference sequence). The CDR3 is made up of 14 amino acids. The CDR3 DNA sequence: TGTGCCTCAGACCGGCCTCTAGCCAAAAACATTCAGTACTTC. It translates to CASDRPLAKNIQYF.

A single count supports this clone. This chain joins TRBV27 and TRBJ2-7; 10 bases fit TRBD1. The CDR3 totals 13 residues. After removal of 7 bases from V and 6 bases from J, the junction contained 6 bases not matched to a gene. CDR1 is MNHEY and CDR2 is SMNVEV in the germline V gene (reference sequence). The CDR3 here is CASTRTGGGEQYF. DNA of the CDR3: TGTGCCAGCACTCGGACAGGGGGAGGCGAGCAGTACTTC.